These 26 T cell receptor beta chains came from one sample sequenced in a study of cytomegalovirus exposure and HLA in healthy donors. The PCR made use of 60 Vbeta and 13 Jbeta primers. Assay used: immunoSEQ multiplex PCR; TCRdb lists only in-frame clones, some missing. Among 150,000 or so clones listed, roughly four fifths were seen once. The sequenced material came from PBMCs. All receptors derive from a man between 35 and 55 years old in good health and CMV-seropositive.

This chain uses TRBV6-6 with TRBJ2-3, with 9 bases aligning to TRBD1. The V and J ends lost 5 bases and 2 bases, in that order; junction bases with no gene match: 2. This CDR3 is 14 amino acids long. In germline, CDR1 is MNHNY, CDR2 SVGAGI (reference sequence). Here the CDR3 DNA reads TGTGCCAGCAGTCGGGACAGGGCCACAGATACGCAGTATTTT. It specifies CASSRDRATDTQYF.

J is TRBJ2-3 and V is TRBV7-3; a weak D match, TRBD2 (5 bases). Germline-derived CDR1 and CDR2 are SGHTA and FQGTGA. The length of the CDR3 is 14 residues. Trimming took 5 bases from V and 0 from J, leaving 9 bases between them. The CDR3 DNA sequence: TGTGCCAGCAGCCTGGAGGCCAGCACAGATACGCAGTATTTT. Translating it yields CASSLEASTDTQYF.

Worth noting for this clone: One end of the junction is discordant with germline, which a read error may explain. The V call is TRBV14, the J call TRBJ2-1, with D possibly TRBD1 on 5 matching bases. Per germline, CDR1 SGHDN and CDR2 FVKESK. CDR3 length equals 15 residues. The CDR3 region has the DNA TGTGCCAGCAGCCAAGGACAGCGCTCCTACAATGGGCAGTTCTTC. Residues: CASSQGQRSYNGQFF. Variable domain in full (rest from reference TRBV14 and TRBJ2-1): EAGVTQFPSHSVIEKGQTVTLRCDPISGHDNLYWYRRVMGKEIKFLLHFVKESKQDESGMPNNRFLAERTGGTYSTLKVQPAELEDSGVYFCASSQGQRSYNGQFFGPGTRLTVL.

This clone has a handful of counts. This chain joins TRBV6-4 and TRBJ2-2; D remains ambiguous. This CDR3 comprises 13 residues. V was trimmed by 8 bases and J by 0 bases, leaving 7 bases between them. Germline CDR1 and CDR2: MRHNA and SNTAGT. The CDR3 DNA sequence: TGTGCCAGCTCTGTTACGAACACCGGGGAGCTGTTTTTT. Protein product: CASSVTNTGELFF.

The J gene is TRBJ2-4, the V gene TRBV27, with 7 bases lining up with TRBD2. Trimming cost V 2 bases and J 0 bases; bases outside gene matches: 7. CDR3 size: 17 residues. Germline V lookup: CDR1 MNHEY, CDR2 SMNVEV (reference sequence). As DNA, the CDR3 is TGTGCCAGCAGTTTAGAAGGGAGGGGAATAGCCAAAAACATTCAGTACTTC. It codes for CASSLEGRGIAKNIQYF.

J is TRBJ2-1 and V is TRBV7-9, with 11 bases that match TRBD2. The CDR3 covers 16 residues. The germline V gene has CDR1 SEHNR and CDR2 FQNEAQ (reference sequence). V lost 5 bases to trimming and J lost 7 bases; unmatched junction nucleotides: 10. The CDR3 region is CASSPPVSGRGNEQFF. As DNA, the CDR3 is TGTGCCAGCAGCCCCCCAGTTAGCGGGAGGGGGAATGAGCAGTTCTTC. The full variable domain, with the rest looked up from reference TRBV7-9 and TRBJ2-1, is DTGVSQNPRHKITKRGQNVTFRCDPISEHNRLYWYRQTLGQGPEFLTYFQNEAQLEKSRLLSDRFSAERPKGSFSTLEIQRTEQGDSAMYLCASSPPVSGRGNEQFFGPGTRLTVL.

V gene TRBV6-5 combines with J gene TRBJ1-3, with a possible D match to TRBD1 (5 bases). This CDR3 has 15 amino acids. Trimming took off 0 bases at V and 0 bases at J, with 6 bases between the two ends. The germline V gene encodes CDR1 MNHEY and CDR2 SVGAGI. CDR3 DNA sequence: TGTGCCAGCAGTTACTCTGACAGCTCTGGAAACACCATATATTTT. This codes for CASSYSDSSGNTIYF.

The chain couples TRBV10-2 to TRBJ2-7; D is unresolved. V was cut by 2 bases and J by 6 bases, with 5 bases left in between. CDR1 is WSHSY, CDR2 SAAADI, per germline. The CDR3 is 11 amino acids. The CDR3 coding sequence is TGCGCCAGCAGTGAGACGGGCGAGCAGTACTTC. Protein product: CASSETGEQYF.

The chain is built from TRBV19 and TRBJ1-2; unclear D gene. Trimming cost V 7 bases and J 0 bases, with 18 bases left between them. This CDR3 is built from 16 residues. The germline CDR1 and CDR2 sequences are LNHDA and SQIVND (reference sequence). Written as DNA, the CDR3 is TGTGCCAGTACACCGGGGTCCGGTTTCACTAACTATGGCTACACCTTC. The encoded protein is CASTPGSGFTNYGYTF.

This chain links TRBV18 with TRBJ2-7, with 8 bases lining up with TRBD2. The junction had 6 bases not matched to a gene; V was cut back by 2 bases and J by 0 bases. The CDR3 loop spans 16 amino acids. The V gene's germline CDR1 is KGHSH and CDR2 LQKENI. The CDR3 DNA is TGTGCCAGCTCACCAGAGCGCGGGGGGAGCTCCTACGAGCAGTACTTC. Encoded protein: CASSPERGGSSYEQYF. Filled out from reference TRBV18 and TRBJ2-7, the complete variable domain reads NAGVMQNPRHLVRRRGQEARLRCSPMKGHSHVYWYRQLPEEGLKFMVYLQKENIIDESGMPKERFSAEFPKEGPSILRIQQVVRGDSAAYFCASSPERGGSSYEQYFGPGTRLTVT.

Regarding this clone: The sample has other DNA sequences that encode this CDR3 too. The chain couples TRBV6-1 to TRBJ1-1; a weak D match, TRBD1 (5 bases). Trimming stripped 6 bases from V and 2 bases from J, with 10 bases between. The germline CDR1 and CDR2 sequences are MNHNS and SASEGT. The CDR3 has 13 amino acids. The CDR3 protein is CASRTGVNTEAFF. CDR3 sequence (DNA): TGTGCCAGCAGGACGGGGGTTAACACTGAAGCTTTCTTT.

This sequence joins TRBV28 and TRBJ1-6, with D maybe TRBD1 (6 bases). Germline loops: CDR1 MDHEN, CDR2 SYDVKM. The germline V and J ends were trimmed by 8 bases and 8 bases, with 7 bases remaining between them. The CDR3 extends over 11 amino acids. Here the CDR3 DNA reads TGTGCCAGCTCAGGGGATTCACCCCTCCACTTT. It specifies CASSGDSPLHF.

The V gene is TRBV5-1, the J gene TRBJ2-5; 13 positions match TRBD2. With V trimmed by 2 bases and J by 5 bases, 9 bases remained unmatched. CDR3 length: 17 amino acids. Germline V gives CDR1 SGHRS, CDR2 YFSETQ. This chain's CDR3 is CASSFSLTSGRAETQYF. The DNA for the CDR3 is TGCGCCAGCAGCTTCTCGCTAACTAGCGGGAGGGCGGAGACCCAGTACTTC.

The CDR3 sequence is CASSFRQATYEQYF. CDR3 in DNA: TGTGCCAGCAGCTTTCGACAGGCTACCTACGAGCAGTACTTC. The V gene is TRBV7-2, the J gene TRBJ2-7, with D maybe TRBD1 (6 bases). The CDR3 is made up of 14 amino acids. The V and J ends lost 3 bases and 2 bases respectively, with 11 bases between them. CDR1 is SGHTA and CDR2 is FQGNSA in the germline V gene. Full variable domain (rest looked up from reference TRBV7-2 and TRBJ2-7): GAGVSQSPSNKVTEKGKDVELRCDPISGHTALYWYRQSLGQGLEFLIYFQGNSAPDKSGLPSDRFSAERTGGSVSTLTIQRTQQEDSAVYLCASSFRQATYEQYFGPGTRLTVT.

V is TRBV12-5 and J is TRBJ2-1; D not resolved. The CDR3 runs to 21 residues. V was pared by 0 bases and J by 1 base, with 25 bases between. Looked up from germline, CDR1 is LGHNT and CDR2 is FRNRAP. The CDR3 sequence is CASGLVHKNWLGNDSYNEQFF. Written as DNA, the CDR3 is TGTGCTAGTGGTTTGGTACATAAAAATTGGCTGGGCAACGATTCCTACAATGAGCAGTTCTTC.

The chain combines TRBV6-1 with TRBJ1-1, with 10 bases identical to TRBD1. The V gene's germline CDR1 is MNHNS and CDR2 SASEGT. The CDR3 length is 13 residues. V gave up 5 bases and J gave up 11 bases; unmatched junction bases: 8. The CDR3 nucleotides are TGTGCCAGCAGTCTCCAGGGACAGGGGACGGCTTTCTTT. Translating gives CASSLQGQGTAFF.

The rearrangement joins TRBV5-1 to TRBJ2-7, with 7 bases that match TRBD1. V gave up 7 bases and J gave up 0 bases; unmatched junction bases: 10. The CDR3 consists of 15 residues. Germline V CDR1 and CDR2: SGHRS, YFSETQ. The CDR3 spells CASSTGTASSYEQYF. The CDR3 nucleotides read TGCGCCAGCTCGACCGGGACAGCGAGCTCCTACGAGCAGTACTTC.

On this clone itself: Other DNA sequences in this specimen translate into the identical CDR3. The chain's CDR3 is CASSLMGAPPDNEQFF. CDR3 coding DNA: TGTGCCAGCAGCTTAATGGGGGCCCCCCCCGACAATGAGCAGTTCTTC. The rearrangement joins TRBV7-7 to TRBJ2-1, with D maybe TRBD1 (6 bases). The CDR3 totals 16 residues. The V gene lost 2 bases and the J gene lost 5 bases, with 16 bases spanning the gap. Germline V CDR1 and CDR2: SSHAT, FNYEAQ (reference sequence). The full variable domain, completed using reference TRBV7-7 and TRBJ2-1, is GAGVSQSPRYKVTKRGQDVTLRCDPISSHATLYWYQQALGQGPEFLTYFNYEAQPDKSGLPSDRFSAERPEGSISTLTIQRTEQRDSAMYRCASSLMGAPPDNEQFFGPGTRLTVL.

This sequence joins TRBV7-3 and TRBJ1-6, with D tentatively TRBD1 (5 bases). The germline gives CDR1 SGHTA, CDR2 FQGTGA. This CDR3 has 15 amino acids. Trimming stripped 2 bases from V and 7 bases from J, with 12 bases between. The CDR3 protein is CASSLGGGRNSPLHF. CDR3 DNA sequence: TGTGCCAGCAGCTTAGGCGGGGGACGGAATTCACCCCTCCACTTT.

The chain links TRBV5-1 to TRBJ2-3; 8 bases fit TRBD1. CDR3 length: 16 residues. After removal of 4 bases from V and 2 bases from J, the junction contained 9 bases not matched to a gene. Looked up from germline, CDR1 is SGHRS and CDR2 is YFSETQ. The CDR3, as DNA: TGCGCCAGCAGCCGGACAGGGCCTGACTTCACAGATACGCAGTATTTT. It yields the protein CASSRTGPDFTDTQYF. Based on the CDR3 plus reference TRBV5-1 and TRBJ2-3, the full variable domain is KAGVTQTPRYLIKTRGQQVTLSCSPISGHRSVSWYQQTPGQGLQFLFEYFSETQRNKGNFPGRFSGRQFSNSRSEMNVSTLELGDSALYLCASSRTGPDFTDTQYFGPGTRLTVL.

In this sample, this clone turned up a few times. Its ends do not fully match the called genes, so a read error is possible. The genes are TRBV7-9 and TRBJ2-2; D is undetermined. This CDR3 region has 13 residues. The germline V gene has CDR1 SEHNR and CDR2 FQNEAQ (reference sequence). The CDR3 nucleotides read TGTTCCAGCAGCATCAGTAACACCGGGGAGCTGTTTTTT. It specifies CSSSISNTGELFF.

For this clone: One junction end does not reproduce the germline sequence, and a read error may be involved. The chain employs TRBV4-1 and TRBJ2-5; 11 nucleotides line up with TRBD2. CDR1 is MGHRA, CDR2 YSYEKL, per germline. This CDR3 is built from 17 residues. CDR3 nucleotide sequence: TGCGCCAGTAGCCAAGACCCCTCTAGCGGGGGGCGTGAGACCCAGTACTTC. Translated: CASSQDPSSGGRETQYF.

CDR3 residues: CSVERVAYNEQFF. The CDR3 DNA reads as TGCAGCGTTGAACGGGTAGCCTACAATGAGCAGTTCTTC. The V call is TRBV29-1, the J call TRBJ2-1; no clear D gene. From germline, CDR1 is SQVTM and CDR2 ANQGSEA. Trimming took off 2 bases at V and 2 bases at J, with 7 bases between the two ends. CDR3 length equals 13 residues.

The chain links TRBV6-5 to TRBJ1-1; TRBD1 might be the D (6 bases). The CDR3 sequence is 14 residues long. Per the germline V gene, CDR1 is MNHEY and CDR2 is SVGAGI. Trimming stripped 5 bases from V and 0 bases from J, with 10 bases between. This CDR3 is CASSKGGLNTEAFF. DNA of the CDR3: TGTGCCAGCAGTAAAGGGGGATTGAACACTGAAGCTTTCTTT.

The V and J genes are TRBV29-1 and TRBJ2-1; TRBD2 matches 9 bases. Germline CDR1 and CDR2: SQVTM and ANQGSEA. The V segment lost 3 bases and the J segment 0 bases; nucleotides outside the gene matches: 3. The CDR3 is 15 amino acids. CDR3 sequence reads: CSVETSGSSYNEQFF. For the CDR3, the DNA is TGCAGCGTTGAGACTAGCGGCAGCTCCTACAATGAGCAGTTCTTC.

The chain is built from TRBV19 and TRBJ2-1; 13 bases are shared with TRBD2. Trimming at V came to 10 bases and at J to 7 bases, leaving 10 bases not matched to a gene. Germline assignment: CDR1 LNHDA and CDR2 SQIVND (reference sequence). This CDR3 region has 15 residues. The CDR3 bases are TGTGCCACCTGGACTAGCGGGAGTTATGGGAATGAGCAGTTCTTC. Translation: CATWTSGSYGNEQFF.